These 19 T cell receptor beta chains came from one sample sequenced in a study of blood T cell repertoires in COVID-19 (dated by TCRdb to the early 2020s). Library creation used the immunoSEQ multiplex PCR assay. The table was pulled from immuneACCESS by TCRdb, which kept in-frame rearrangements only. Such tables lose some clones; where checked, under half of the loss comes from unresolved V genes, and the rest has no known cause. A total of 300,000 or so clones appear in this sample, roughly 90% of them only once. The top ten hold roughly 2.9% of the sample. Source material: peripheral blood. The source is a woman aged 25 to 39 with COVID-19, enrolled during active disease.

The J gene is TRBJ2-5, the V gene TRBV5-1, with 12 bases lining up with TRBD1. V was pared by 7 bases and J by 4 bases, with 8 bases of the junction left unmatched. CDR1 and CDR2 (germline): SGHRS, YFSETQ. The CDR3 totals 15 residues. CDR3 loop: CASVPGTGGRETQYF. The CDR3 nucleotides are TGCGCCAGCGTCCCCGGGACAGGGGGCAGAGAGACCCAGTACTTC.

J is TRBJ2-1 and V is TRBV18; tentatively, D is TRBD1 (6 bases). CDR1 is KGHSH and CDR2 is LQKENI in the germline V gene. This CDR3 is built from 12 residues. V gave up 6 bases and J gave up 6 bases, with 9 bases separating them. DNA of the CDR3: TGTGCCAGCTCTCGGGACATCAATGAGCAGTTCTTC. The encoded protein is CASSRDINEQFF.

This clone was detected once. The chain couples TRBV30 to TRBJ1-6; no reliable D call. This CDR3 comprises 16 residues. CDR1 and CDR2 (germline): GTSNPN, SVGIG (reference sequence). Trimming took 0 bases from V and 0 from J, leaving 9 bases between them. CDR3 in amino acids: CAWSVDSSSYNSPLHF. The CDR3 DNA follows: TGTGCCTGGAGTGTTGACTCTAGCTCCTATAATTCACCCCTCCACTTT.

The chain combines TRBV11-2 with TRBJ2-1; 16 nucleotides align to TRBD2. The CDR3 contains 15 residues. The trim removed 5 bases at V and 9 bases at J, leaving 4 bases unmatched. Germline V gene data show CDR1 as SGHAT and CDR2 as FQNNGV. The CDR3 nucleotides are TGTGCCAGCAGCCCGGGACTAGCGGGAGGGGGTGAGCAGTTCTTC. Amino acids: CASSPGLAGGGEQFF.

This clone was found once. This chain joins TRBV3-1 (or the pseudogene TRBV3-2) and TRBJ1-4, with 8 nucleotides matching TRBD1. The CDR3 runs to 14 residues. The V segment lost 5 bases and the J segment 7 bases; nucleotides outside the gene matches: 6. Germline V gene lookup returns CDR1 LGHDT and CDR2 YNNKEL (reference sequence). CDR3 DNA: TGTGCCAGCAGCTGGACAGGGCGGGGTGAAAAACTGTTTTTT. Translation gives CASSWTGRGEKLFF.

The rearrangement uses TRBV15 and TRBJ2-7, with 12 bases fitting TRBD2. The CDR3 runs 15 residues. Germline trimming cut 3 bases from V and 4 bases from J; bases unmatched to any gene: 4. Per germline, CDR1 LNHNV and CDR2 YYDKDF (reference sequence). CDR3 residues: CATSRRLAGDYEQYF. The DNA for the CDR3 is TGTGCCACCAGCAGGAGACTAGCGGGAGATTACGAGCAGTACTTC. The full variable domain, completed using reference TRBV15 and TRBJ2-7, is DAMVIQNPRYQVTQFGKPVTLSCSQTLNHNVMYWYQQKSSQAPKLLFHYYDKDFNNEADTPDNFQSRRPNTSFCFLDIRSPGLGDTAMYLCATSRRLAGDYEQYFGPGTRLTVT.

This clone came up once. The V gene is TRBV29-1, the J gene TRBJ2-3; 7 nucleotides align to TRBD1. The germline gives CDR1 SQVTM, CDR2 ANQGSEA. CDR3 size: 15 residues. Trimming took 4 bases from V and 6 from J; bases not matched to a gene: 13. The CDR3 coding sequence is TGCAGCGTTGCAGGGACAGCCATAGCACATGATACGCAGTATTTT. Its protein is CSVAGTAIAHDTQYF.

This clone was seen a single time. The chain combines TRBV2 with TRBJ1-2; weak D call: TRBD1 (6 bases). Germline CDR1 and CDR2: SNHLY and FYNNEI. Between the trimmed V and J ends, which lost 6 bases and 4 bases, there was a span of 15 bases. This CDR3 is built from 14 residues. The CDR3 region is CASRKSGQTYGYTF. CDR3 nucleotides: TGTGCCAGCAGAAAGAGCGGACAGACCTATGGCTACACCTTC.

CDR3 region: CASSSGLVQETQYF. The CDR3 nucleotides are TGTGCCAGCAGCTCGGGACTGGTCCAAGAGACCCAGTACTTC. The chain carries TRBV5-4 and TRBJ2-5; perhaps TRBD2 as D (6 bases). Germline CDR1 SGHNT, CDR2 YYREEE (reference sequence). Trimming left V 3 bases short and J 1 base short, with 10 bases between. The CDR3 has 14 residues.

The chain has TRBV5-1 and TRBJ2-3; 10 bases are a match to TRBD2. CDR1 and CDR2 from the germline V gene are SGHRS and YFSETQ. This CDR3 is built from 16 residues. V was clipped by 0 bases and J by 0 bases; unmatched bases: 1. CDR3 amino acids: CASSLGTSGSTDTQYF. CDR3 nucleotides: TGCGCCAGCAGCTTGGGGACTAGCGGTAGCACAGATACGCAGTATTTT.

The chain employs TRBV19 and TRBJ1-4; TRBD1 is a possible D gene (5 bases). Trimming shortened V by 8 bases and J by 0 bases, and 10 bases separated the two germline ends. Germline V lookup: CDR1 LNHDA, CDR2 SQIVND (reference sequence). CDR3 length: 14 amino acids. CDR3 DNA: TGTGCCAGTGCTCGACAGTCAACTAATGAAAAACTGTTTTTT. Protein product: CASARQSTNEKLFF.

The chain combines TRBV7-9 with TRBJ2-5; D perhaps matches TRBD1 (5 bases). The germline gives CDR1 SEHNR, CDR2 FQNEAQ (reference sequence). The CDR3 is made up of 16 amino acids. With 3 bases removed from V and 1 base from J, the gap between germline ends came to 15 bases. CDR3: CASSFKDSFSQETQYF. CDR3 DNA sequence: TGTGCCAGCAGCTTCAAAGACAGTTTTAGCCAAGAGACCCAGTACTTC.

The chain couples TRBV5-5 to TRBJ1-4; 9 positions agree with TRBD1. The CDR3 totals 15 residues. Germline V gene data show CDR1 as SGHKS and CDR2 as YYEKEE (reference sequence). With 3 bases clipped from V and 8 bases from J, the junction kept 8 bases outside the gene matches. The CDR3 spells CASSWGDREREKLFF. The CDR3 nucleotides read TGTGCCAGCAGCTGGGGGGACAGGGAACGGGAAAAACTGTTTTTT.

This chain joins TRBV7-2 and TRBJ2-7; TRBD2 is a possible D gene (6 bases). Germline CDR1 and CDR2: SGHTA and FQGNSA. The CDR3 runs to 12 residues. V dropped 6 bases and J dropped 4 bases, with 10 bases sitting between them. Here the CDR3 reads CASSGAGYEQYF. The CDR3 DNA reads TGTGCCAGCAGTGGGGCGGGGTACGAGCAGTACTTC. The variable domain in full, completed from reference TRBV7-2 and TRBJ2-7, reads GAGVSQSPSNKVTEKGKDVELRCDPISGHTALYWYRQSLGQGLEFLIYFQGNSAPDKSGLPSDRFSAERTGGSVSTLTIQRTQQEDSAVYLCASSGAGYEQYFGPGTRLTVT.

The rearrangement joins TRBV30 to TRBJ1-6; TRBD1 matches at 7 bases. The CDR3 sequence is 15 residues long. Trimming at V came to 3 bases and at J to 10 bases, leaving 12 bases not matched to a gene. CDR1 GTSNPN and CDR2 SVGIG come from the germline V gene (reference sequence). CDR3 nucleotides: TGTGCCTGGAGAGAGCAAGAGACAGGGAGCTCACCCCTCCACTTT. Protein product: CAWREQETGSSPLHF.

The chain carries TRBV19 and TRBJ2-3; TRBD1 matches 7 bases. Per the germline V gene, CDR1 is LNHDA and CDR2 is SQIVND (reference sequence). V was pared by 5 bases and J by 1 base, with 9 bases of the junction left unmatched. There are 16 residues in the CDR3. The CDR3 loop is CASSSTTGWGTDTQYF. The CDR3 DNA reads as TGTGCCAGTAGTTCAACGACAGGGTGGGGCACAGATACGCAGTATTTT.

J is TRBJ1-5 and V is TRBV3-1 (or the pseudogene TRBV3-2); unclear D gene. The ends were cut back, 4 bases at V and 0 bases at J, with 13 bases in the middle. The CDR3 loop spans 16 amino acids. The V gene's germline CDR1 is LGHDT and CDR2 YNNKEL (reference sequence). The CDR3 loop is CASSPFGPDSNQPQHF. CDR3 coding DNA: TGTGCCAGCAGCCCCTTCGGTCCCGATAGCAATCAGCCCCAGCATTTT.

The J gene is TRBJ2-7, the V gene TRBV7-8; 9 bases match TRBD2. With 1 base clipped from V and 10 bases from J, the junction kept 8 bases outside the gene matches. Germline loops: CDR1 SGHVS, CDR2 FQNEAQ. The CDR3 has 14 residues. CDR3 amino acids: CASSLGGRESRQYF. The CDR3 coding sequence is TGTGCCAGCAGCTTAGGCGGGAGGGAATCTCGTCAGTACTTC.

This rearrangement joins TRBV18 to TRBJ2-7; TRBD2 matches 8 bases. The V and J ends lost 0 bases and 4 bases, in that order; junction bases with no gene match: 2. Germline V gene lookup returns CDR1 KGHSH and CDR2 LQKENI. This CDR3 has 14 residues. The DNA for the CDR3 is TGTGCCAGCTCACCACCTAGCGGGAAATACGAGCAGTACTTC. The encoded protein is CASSPPSGKYEQYF.